The 11 T cell receptor beta chains below come from one sample, sequenced in a study of OX40 agonist ivuxolimab in advanced cancers. Some clones are missing from TCRdb's copy, which holds only in-frame ones; the method was immunoSEQ multiplex PCR. This table has 48,000 or so clones, 85% to 95% appearing once. The specimen comprised CD4+ or CD8+ T cells sorted from blood, sampled in a trial of the OX40 agonist ivuxolimab. The receptor source for this set is an adult with an advanced solid tumor such as melanoma, head and neck, liver or kidney cancer.

This chain connects TRBV13 to TRBJ2-7; D possibly corresponds to TRBD1 (6 bases). The germline gives CDR1 PRHDT, CDR2 FYEKMQ (reference sequence). V lost 6 bases, J lost 5 bases, and 14 bases lay in between. The CDR3 is 13 amino acids. The CDR3 reads CASSQQGLHEQYF. The CDR3, as DNA: TGTGCCAGCAGTCAACAGGGCCTCCACGAGCAGTACTTC.

J is TRBJ2-7 and V is TRBV28; D perhaps matches TRBD2 (5 bases). The CDR3 consists of 15 residues. With 5 bases removed from V and 0 bases from J, the gap between germline ends came to 14 bases. Germline lookup yields CDR1 MDHEN and CDR2 SYDVKM. CDR3 residues: CASSNLGGFSYEQYF. In DNA, the CDR3 is TGTGCCAGCAGTAACCTTGGAGGATTCTCCTACGAGCAGTACTTC.

This rearrangement joins TRBV28 to TRBJ1-4; the D gene is possibly TRBD1 (5 bases). This CDR3 has 17 amino acids. Germline CDR1 is MDHEN and CDR2 is SYDVKM. V was trimmed by 5 bases and J by 7 bases, leaving 23 bases between them. CDR3 in DNA: TGTGCCAGCAGTCCCTCGACATACTCACGGGGGGGTGAAAAACTGTTTTTT. It yields the protein CASSPSTYSRGGEKLFF.

The V gene is TRBV27, the J gene TRBJ2-7, with D unclear. The CDR3 length is 14 residues. Per the germline V gene, CDR1 is MNHEY and CDR2 is SMNVEV (reference sequence). V lost 3 bases and J lost 3, with 12 bases in between. As DNA, the CDR3 is TGTGCCAGCAGTTTTGGTCAGGCACGCTACGAGCAGTACTTC. Translating gives CASSFGQARYEQYF.

This clone is a singleton in its sample. Additional DNA sequences in this sample encode the identical CDR3. The chain joins TRBV6-1 to TRBJ2-5; 8 positions agree with TRBD1. The germline gives CDR1 MNHNS, CDR2 SASEGT. The CDR3 has 18 amino acids. Trimming at V came to 4 bases and at J to 2 bases, leaving 15 bases not matched to a gene. The CDR3: CASSAGTGPLALQETQYF. For the CDR3, the DNA is TGTGCCAGCAGTGCCGGGACAGGCCCCCTCGCCCTTCAAGAGACCCAGTACTTC.

The chain combines TRBV7-9 with TRBJ2-7; the D gene is possibly TRBD2 (7 bases). CDR3 length equals 14 residues. V dropped 3 bases and J dropped 3 bases, with 12 bases sitting between them. CDR1 is SEHNR and CDR2 is FQNEAQ in the germline V gene (reference sequence). The CDR3 protein is CASSLGGAHYEQYF. In DNA, the CDR3 is TGTGCCAGCAGCTTGGGGGGGGCCCACTACGAGCAGTACTTC. The variable domain in full, with the rest retrieved from reference TRBV7-9 and TRBJ2-7, is DTGVSQNPRHKITKRGQNVTFRCDPISEHNRLYWYRQTLGQGPEFLTYFQNEAQLEKSRLLSDRFSAERPKGSFSTLEIQRTEQGDSAMYLCASSLGGAHYEQYFGPGTRLTVT.

The chain recombines TRBV27 with TRBJ2-1, with 8 bases fitting TRBD2. The ends lost 3 bases at V and 3 bases at J; junction bases unmatched: 4. This CDR3 contains 15 residues. Germline CDR1 is MNHEY and CDR2 is SMNVEV (reference sequence). CDR3 residues: CASSLVAGNYNEQFF. The CDR3 DNA sequence: TGTGCCAGCAGTTTGGTAGCGGGAAACTACAATGAGCAGTTCTTC.

V gene TRBV7-3 combines with J gene TRBJ2-5; the match to TRBD2 covers 11 bases. V trimming: 5 bases; J trimming: 1 base; junction bases outside the gene matches: 18. Germline assignment: CDR1 SGHTA and CDR2 FQGTGA. The CDR3 runs to 20 residues. The CDR3 region has the DNA TGTGCCAGCAGCCTCGAAATAATAGCGGGAGGGCCTAGAGTCCAAGAGACCCAGTACTTC. Translating it yields CASSLEIIAGGPRVQETQYF.

The gene calls are TRBV19 and TRBJ2-6; D uncertain. The CDR3 spans 15 residues. Trimming removed 5 bases at V and 4 bases at J, with 12 bases between. CDR1 is LNHDA, CDR2 SQIVND, per germline (reference sequence). The CDR3 DNA reads as TGTGCCAGTAGTGTGACGGTCTTGGGGGCCAACGTCCTGACTTTC. It yields the protein CASSVTVLGANVLTF.

This rearrangement joins TRBV7-9 to TRBJ2-1; TRBD1 is a possible D gene (5 bases). Germline loops: CDR1 SEHNR, CDR2 FQNEAQ (reference sequence). CDR3 size: 12 residues. The ends were cut back, 8 bases at V and 3 bases at J, with 8 bases in the middle. The chain's CDR3 is CASLDNYNEQFF. The CDR3 DNA sequence: TGTGCCAGCTTGGACAACTACAATGAGCAGTTCTTC.

The CDR3 DNA reads as TGTGCCAGCAGCTTAGCGGGAGACTACGAGCAGTACTTC. Translated: CASSLAGDYEQYF. The rearrangement joins TRBV7-9 to TRBJ2-5; perhaps TRBD2 as D (5 bases). Matching the DNA end better, TRBJ2-7 makes the J call doubtful. CDR3 length: 13 residues. Germline CDR1 and CDR2: SEHNR and FQNEAQ (reference sequence).